The 4 T cell receptor beta chains below come from one sample, sequenced in a study of shared clonotypes between healthy human individuals. Sequencing was performed with immunoSEQ multiplex PCR; in TCRdb, only in-frame clones are kept and a portion is missing. The table has more than 1 million clones, 75% to 80% seen once. Sequencing used memory CD4+ T cells from PBMCs. Subset described: CD45RA-negative fraction. The receptors here all came from a man younger than 35 in good health. Some clones in this sample may be carry-over from other donors' samples.

As to this clone: This specimen includes other DNA sequences encoding the same CDR3. The chain couples TRBV15 to TRBJ2-3; D not certain. The germline V and J ends were trimmed by 1 base and 0 bases, with 5 bases remaining between them. Germline CDR1 reads LNHNV; CDR2 reads YYDKDF (reference sequence). There are 14 residues in the CDR3. The CDR3 spells CATSRGASTDTQYF. CDR3 nucleotide sequence: TGTGCCACCAGCAGAGGGGCTAGCACAGATACGCAGTATTTT.

The chain is built from TRBV18 and TRBJ2-7, with 9 nucleotides matching TRBD2. CDR1 and CDR2 from the germline V gene are KGHSH and LQKENI. Trimming at V came to 3 bases and at J to 2 bases, leaving 5 bases not matched to a gene. CDR3 length equals 15 residues. This CDR3 is CASSPQSGRTYEQYF. CDR3 in DNA: TGTGCCAGCTCACCCCAGAGCGGGAGGACCTACGAGCAGTACTTC.

J is TRBJ1-4 and V is TRBV7-8; D is perhaps TRBD1 (6 bases). This CDR3 region has 15 residues. Trimming cost V 3 bases and J 7 bases, with 15 bases left between them. Germline lookup yields CDR1 SGHVS and CDR2 FQNEAQ. The CDR3 sequence is CASSLGGRGREKLFF. The CDR3 nucleotides read TGTGCCAGCAGCTTGGGGGGCAGGGGTCGTGAAAAACTGTTTTTT.

The V call is TRBV19, the J call TRBJ1-2; 7 bases agree with TRBD1. Germline V gives CDR1 LNHDA, CDR2 SQIVND (reference sequence). This CDR3 comprises 13 residues. V lost 7 bases to trimming and J lost 5 bases; unmatched junction nucleotides: 7. For the CDR3, the DNA is TGTGCCAGTACCCCACAGGGGAGGTATGGCTACACCTTC. Its protein product is CASTPQGRYGYTF.